This T cell receptor (beta chain) was obtained from a study of blood T cell repertoires in COVID-19. Trimming took 6 bases from V and 0 from J; bases not matched to a gene: 5. Per germline, CDR1 MNHEY and CDR2 SVGAGI. This CDR3 region has 14 residues. As handled by the study authors: Estimated nucleated cell counts came from reference gene primer amplification. This table comes from immunoSEQ multiplex PCR, and its TCRdb copy is limited to in-frame clones, with some not included. V and J calls and clone size are given by that table; D and trimming were obtained from the DNA. This table holds about 260,000 clones, about 88% found once.

This rearrangement joins TRBV6-5 to TRBJ2-7; 7 bases agree with TRBD2. Material: peripheral blood. The TCR comes from a man aged 60 to 75 who had recovered from COVID-19. The CDR3 region is CASSDRGDSYEQYF. Written as DNA, the CDR3 is TGTGCCAGCAGCGACCGGGGGGACTCCTACGAGCAGTACTTC.